This T cell receptor beta chain was captured in a study of cytomegalovirus exposure and HLA in healthy donors. CDR3 size: 17 residues. V was clipped by 3 bases and J by 3 bases; unmatched bases: 10. The germline CDR1 and CDR2 sequences are PRHDT and FYEKMQ (reference sequence). The PCR used 60 Vbeta and 13 Jbeta primers. Clones were read by immunoSEQ multiplex PCR, and TCRdb kept only the in-frame ones, dropping some. The sample includes 110,000 or so clones, 70% to 80% of them seen just once. Material: PBMCs. The chain combines TRBV13 with TRBJ2-7; 11 bases align to TRBD2. This sequence was found in a man between 35 and 55 years old in good health and CMV-seronegative. The CDR3: CASSLGLTGTSGYEQYF. The DNA for the CDR3 is TGTGCCAGCAGCTTGGGCCTAACCGGGACTAGCGGCTACGAGCAGTACTTC.